The T cell receptor (beta chain) under discussion was sequenced for a study of CD8+CD57+ T cells in acquired aplastic anemia. At the level of the study: Sorted CD4+ and CD8+ cell DNA averaged roughly 3.2 ug.

This clonotype has at least ten counts. Its specificity is unknown. This CDR3 comprises 14 residues. Trimming left V 2 bases short and J 6 bases short, with 13 bases between. From germline, CDR1 is SEHNR and CDR2 FQNEAQ (reference sequence). Findings and caveats of the study: Comparison of patients with controls identified around 28 shared CD8+ CDR3 sequences.

Genomic DNA templated the TCR beta VDJ and CDR3 profiling. TCRdb passed the reads through MiXCR, listing each CDR3 protein once. The data hold 200,000 to 250,000 distinct CDR3 sequences, with approximately 45% observed a single time. Only patients with CD8+CD57+ cell expansion on flow cytometry were chosen for sequencing. The patients all had a severe acquired aplastic anemia diagnosis. The sequencing sample was made of sorted CD4+, CD8+, or CD8+CD57+ T cells (not recorded which) from PBMCs. This chain uses TRBV7-9 with TRBJ1-2; D remains ambiguous. The source is a human donor with aplastic anemia. The CDR3 DNA follows: TGTGCCAGCAGCTTACGACCGGATAGAGATGGCTACACCTTC. Its protein product is CASSLRPDRDGYTF.